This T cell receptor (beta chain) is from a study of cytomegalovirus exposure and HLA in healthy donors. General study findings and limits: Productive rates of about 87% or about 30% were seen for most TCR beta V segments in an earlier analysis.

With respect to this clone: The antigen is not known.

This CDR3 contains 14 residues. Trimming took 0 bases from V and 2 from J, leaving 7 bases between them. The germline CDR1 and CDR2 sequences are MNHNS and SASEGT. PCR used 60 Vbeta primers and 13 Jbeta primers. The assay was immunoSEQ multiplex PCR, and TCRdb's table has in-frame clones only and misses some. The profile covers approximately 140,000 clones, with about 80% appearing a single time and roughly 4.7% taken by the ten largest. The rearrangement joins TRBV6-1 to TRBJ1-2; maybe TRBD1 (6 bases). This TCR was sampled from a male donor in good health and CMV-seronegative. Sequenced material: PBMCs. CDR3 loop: CASSEADSNYGYTF. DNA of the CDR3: TGTGCCAGCAGTGAAGCGGACAGCAACTATGGCTACACCTTC.